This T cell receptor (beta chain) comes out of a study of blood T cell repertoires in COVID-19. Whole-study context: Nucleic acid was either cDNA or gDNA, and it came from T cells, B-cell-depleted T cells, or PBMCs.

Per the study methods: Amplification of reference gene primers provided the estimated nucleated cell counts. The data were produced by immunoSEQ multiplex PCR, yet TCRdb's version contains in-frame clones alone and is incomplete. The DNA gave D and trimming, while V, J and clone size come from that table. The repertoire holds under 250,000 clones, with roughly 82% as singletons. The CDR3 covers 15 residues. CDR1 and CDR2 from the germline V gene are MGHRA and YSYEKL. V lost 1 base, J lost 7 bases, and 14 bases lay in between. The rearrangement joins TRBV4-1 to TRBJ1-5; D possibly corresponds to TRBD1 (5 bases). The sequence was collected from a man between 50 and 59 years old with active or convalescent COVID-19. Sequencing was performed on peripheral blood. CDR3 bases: TGCGCCAGCAGCCAAGGTGGCCAGGGAGGGCAGCCCCAGCATTTT. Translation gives CASSQGGQGGQPQHF.